One and the same sample provided the 7 T cell receptor beta chains below, sequenced in a study of T-cell memory formation after mild COVID-19. MiXCR was run by TCRdb on the 5' RACE reads, yielding one entry per CDR3 protein. The table shows 200,000 to 300,000 distinct CDR3 sequences, with approximately 15% occurring only once. Sequenced sample: PBMCs or a T cell subset sorted from them (not recorded which). These receptors all come from a young man who had mild COVID-19 (a few samples of this study predate the infection). Cell type and time point are not known.

This clonotype was counted only a few times. The gene calls are TRBV5-1 and TRBJ1-5; TRBD1 might be the D (5 bases). CDR1 and CDR2 (germline): SGHRS, YFSETQ. V lost 0 bases, J lost 9 bases, and 13 bases lay in between. The CDR3 is 14 residues long. In DNA form, the CDR3 reads TGCGCCAGCAGCTTGGACGTATCGGGGGTGCCCCAGCATTTT. The encoded protein is CASSLDVSGVPQHF.

This clonotype appeared a few times. The CDR3 protein is CASTPEPGQPNEQFF. In DNA, the CDR3 is TGTGCCAGCACCCCTGAGCCGGGACAGCCGAATGAGCAGTTCTTC. The J gene is TRBJ2-1, the V gene TRBV11-2; 7 nucleotides align to TRBD1. Germline V gene sequence: CDR1 SGHAT, CDR2 FQNNGV. J was trimmed by 7 bases and V by 7 bases; bases with no gene match: 13. The CDR3 loop spans 15 amino acids.

The rearrangement joins TRBV7-9 to TRBJ1-1; 7 bases match TRBD1. Unmatched junction bases numbered 6, after V lost 6 bases and J lost 5 bases. The CDR3 sequence is 13 residues long. Germline loops: CDR1 SEHNR, CDR2 FQNEAQ (reference sequence). For the CDR3, the DNA is TGTGCCAGCAGTCCCCAACAGGGGACTGAAGCTTTCTTT. This codes for CASSPQQGTEAFF.

This clonotype was detected ten times or more. The chain uses TRBV6-5 and TRBJ2-3, with TRBD2 matching over 11 bases. Germline V gene data show CDR1 as MNHEY and CDR2 as SVGAGI. The CDR3 has 14 residues. With V trimmed by 6 bases and J by 6 bases, 5 bases remained unmatched. The CDR3 DNA reads TGTGCCAGCAGGCCGGGACTAGCGGCGGATACGCAGTATTTT. Its translation is CASRPGLAADTQYF.

J is TRBJ2-7 and V is TRBV4-3; D is possibly TRBD1 (5 bases). Germline CDR1 LGHNA, CDR2 YSLEER. V was cut by 0 bases and J by 6 bases, with 12 bases left in between. The CDR3 totals 14 residues. In DNA, the CDR3 is TGCGCCAGCAGCCAAGAAGCAGGGCTGGGCGAGCAGTACGTC. It encodes CASSQEAGLGEQYV.

This sequence joins TRBV30 and TRBJ1-1; D not resolved. Germline CDR1 is GTSNPN and CDR2 is SVGIG (reference sequence). CDR3 length: 13 residues. Trimming took off 0 bases at V and 1 base at J, with 6 bases between the two ends. This chain's CDR3 is CAWSVSPNTEAFF. The CDR3 DNA follows: TGTGCCTGGAGTGTTTCACCGAACACTGAAGCTTTCTTT.

The genes are TRBV12-5 and TRBJ2-2; 10 bases align to TRBD1. Germline CDR1 and CDR2: LGHNT and FRNRAP. The ends lost 9 bases at V and 3 bases at J; junction bases unmatched: 1. The CDR3 runs to 13 residues. In DNA form, the CDR3 reads TGTGCTAGCGGACAGGGGGACACCGGGGAGCTGTTTTTT. This encodes CASGQGDTGELFF.